This paragraph covers one TCR beta chain sequence. No antigen is known for it. The sample comes from a study of CD8 T cells in Susac syndrome. After extraction with the RNeasy kit, roughly 0.5 to 1 ug of the RNA was reverse transcribed using random hexamers. The method of amplification for TCR beta CDR3 was immunoSEQ multiplex PCR, covering 54 Vbeta and 13 Jbeta. TCRdb fed the immunoSEQ multiplex PCR reads into MiXCR, producing one record per CDR3 protein. The sample contains some 180,000 distinct CDR3 sequences, about 95% of which appear only once. From blood CD8+ and CD4+ T cells, the TCR beta chain was sequenced. In contrast to the negatively isolated CD8+ and CD4+ T cells, TEMRA cells were FACS-enriched. Study conclusions and caveats: TCR sequencing and HLA analysis covered a relatively small number of individuals.

V lost 3 bases, J lost 5 bases, and 17 bases lay in between. The CDR3 length is 16 residues. CDR1 is LNHDA and CDR2 is SQIVND in the germline V gene (reference sequence). Sequencing was carried out using CD4+ T cells from PBMCs. The receptor was isolated from a human donor in good health. The chain joins TRBV19 to TRBJ2-1; tentatively, D is TRBD1 (5 bases). The CDR3 region has the DNA TGTGCCAGTAGTATCTGGTCCGCCAACAGGCACAATGAGCAGTTCTTC. This gives the protein CASSIWSANRHNEQFF.